This T cell receptor (beta chain) was identified during a study of OX40 agonist ivuxolimab in advanced cancers. V lost 5 bases and J 5 bases, leaving 12 bases between the germline ends. The germline V gene encodes CDR1 MNHEY and CDR2 SMNVEV (reference sequence). The CDR3 has 14 residues. Generated by immunoSEQ multiplex PCR, the TCRdb table keeps only in-frame clones and is missing some. The table lists roughly 10,000 clones, 77% of them singletons. The TCR sequence derives from an adult with an advanced solid tumor such as melanoma, head and neck, liver or kidney cancer. The source material was CD4+ or CD8+ T cells sorted from blood, sampled in a trial of the OX40 agonist ivuxolimab. The chain recombines TRBV27 with TRBJ2-2; D might be TRBD1 (6 bases). The CDR3 reads CASSPGARTGELFF. The DNA of the CDR3 is TGTGCCAGCAGTCCAGGGGCTCGAACCGGGGAGCTGTTTTTT.